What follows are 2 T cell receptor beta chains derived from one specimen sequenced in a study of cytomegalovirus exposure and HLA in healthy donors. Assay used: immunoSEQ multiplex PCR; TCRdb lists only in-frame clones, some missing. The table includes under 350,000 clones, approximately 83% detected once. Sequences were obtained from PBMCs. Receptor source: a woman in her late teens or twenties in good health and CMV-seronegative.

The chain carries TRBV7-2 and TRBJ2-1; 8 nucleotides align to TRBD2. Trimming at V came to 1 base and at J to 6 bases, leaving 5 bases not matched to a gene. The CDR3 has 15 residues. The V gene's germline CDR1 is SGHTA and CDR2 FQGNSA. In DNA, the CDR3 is TGTGCCAGCAGCTTAGGGAGCGGGGGCCCCAATGAGCAGTTCTTC. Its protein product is CASSLGSGGPNEQFF.

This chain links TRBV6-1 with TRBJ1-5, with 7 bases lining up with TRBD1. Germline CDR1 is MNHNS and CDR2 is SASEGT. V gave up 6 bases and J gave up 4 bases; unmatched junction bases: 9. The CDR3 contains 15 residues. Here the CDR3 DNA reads TGTGCCAGCAGCGGAAGACAGGGTTCGAATCAGCCCCAGCATTTT. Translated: CASSGRQGSNQPQHF.